The source of this TCR beta chain is a study of control samples from healthy donors and cancer patients. Using immunoSEQ multiplex PCR, the repertoire was profiled, and TCRdb retains in-frame clones only, with some absent. The sample lists about 110,000 clones, just over 90% occurring once. The germline V gene encodes CDR1 KGHSH and CDR2 LQKENI. Trimming removed 4 bases from V and 0 bases from J, with 9 bases in between. This CDR3 region has 15 residues. This receptor was obtained from a human donor in good health. The donor label of this sample is uncertain. The chain is built from TRBV18 and TRBJ1-4, with D unresolved. Sequencing was carried out using blood. The CDR3 region is CASSQNSPTNEKLFF. The CDR3 coding sequence is TGTGCCAGCTCACAAAACAGCCCAACTAATGAAAAACTGTTTTTT.